The 14 T cell receptor beta chains below all came from one sample that was sequenced in a study of CXCR3-negative and CXCR3-positive naive CD8 T cells. All TRB cDNA libraries came from 5' RACE performed with UMI labels. Using the 5' RACE reads, TCRdb records one entry per CDR3 protein without DNA. The sample includes tens of thousands of distinct CDR3 sequences. Antigens of these TCRs are unknown. Study conclusions and caveats: A higher hydrophobicity marked the TRB CDR3s of CXCR3-positive naive cells versus CXCR3-negative naive cells.

Sequencing used naive CXCR3+ CD8+ T cells from blood. Sample subset: CD45RO-CCR7+CD27+CD95- naive CD8+ T cells expressing CXCR3 (TNR3+). These receptors all come from a human donor in good health. Some clones in this sample may be carry-over from other donors' samples.

The chain employs TRBV9 and TRBJ2-1; with no DNA, the TCRdb D assignment of TRBD2 cannot be verified. This CDR3 contains 14 residues. Germline V lookup: CDR1 SGDLS, CDR2 YYNGEE. CDR3 sequence reads: CASSVGLAGPQQFF.

The V call is TRBV12-3 or TRBV12-4, the J call TRBJ1-3. The CDR3 contains 13 residues. The CDR3: CASSSLNGNTIYF.

V gene TRBV4-3 combines with J gene TRBJ1-4; with no DNA, the TCRdb D assignment of TRBD1 cannot be verified. Germline CDR1 reads LGHNA; CDR2 reads YSLEER. CDR3 length equals 14 residues. CDR3 residues: CASSQGTGREKLFF.

This chain links TRBV28 with TRBJ1-2; there is no DNA to check the TCRdb D call of TRBD1. CDR3 size: 20 residues. The V gene's germline CDR1 is MDHEN and CDR2 SYDVKM. CDR3 amino acids: CASSSANSGTGEVVAYGYTF.

This chain uses TRBV20-1 with TRBJ2-2. CDR3 length: 15 residues. Germline assignment: CDR1 DFQATT and CDR2 SNEGSKA (reference sequence). CDR3: CSARDRETKGGELFF.

This sequence joins TRBV4-2 and TRBJ1-2; the TCRdb call, TRBD1, lacks DNA for checking. Looked up from germline, CDR1 is LGHNA and CDR2 is YNFKEQ. This CDR3 is 18 amino acids long. CDR3 amino acids: CASSRRKGDRGSRGGYTF.

V gene TRBV20-1 combines with J gene TRBJ2-3; TCRdb picks TRBD1, but there is no DNA to check that call. Germline V CDR1 and CDR2: DFQATT, SNEGSKA (reference sequence). CDR3 length equals 16 residues. CDR3 protein: CSAMGTLTLNTDTQYF.

The rearrangement links TRBV29-1 to TRBJ2-1; the D call from TCRdb, TRBD2, cannot be confirmed without DNA. The CDR3 has 16 amino acids. The germline V gene has CDR1 SQVTM and CDR2 ANQGSEA. The CDR3: CSVDPSLAGVIDEQFF.

This rearrangement joins TRBV21-1 to TRBJ2-7; TCRdb gives TRBD2 as the D gene, but with no DNA this cannot be confirmed. TRBV21-1 is marked as a pseudogene. The CDR3 runs 15 residues. The CDR3 is CASSKGEDKLYEQYF.

The genes are TRBV7-9 and TRBJ2-3; TCRdb picks TRBD2, but there is no DNA to check that call. This CDR3 is built from 15 residues. Germline V gives CDR1 SEHNR, CDR2 FQNEAQ (reference sequence). The chain's CDR3 is CASSLRGSEGDTQYF.

The chain has TRBV6-6 and TRBJ2-7. CDR3 length equals 14 residues. The germline CDR1 and CDR2 sequences are MNHNY and SVGAGI (reference sequence). The CDR3 loop is CASSTTGDSYEQYF.

The chain carries TRBV15 and TRBJ2-7; TCRdb returns TRBD1, unconfirmable since there is no DNA. The CDR3 has 15 amino acids. Germline V CDR1 and CDR2: LNHNV, YYDKDF (reference sequence). The CDR3 sequence: CATSTSGQGAGEQYF. Filled out from reference TRBV15 and TRBJ2-7, the complete variable domain reads DAMVIQNPRYQVTQFGKPVTLSCSQTLNHNVMYWYQQKSSQAPKLLFHYYDKDFNNEADTPDNFQSRRPNTSFCFLDIRSPGLGDTAMYLCATSTSGQGAGEQYFGPGTRLTVT.

The V and J genes are TRBV20-1 and TRBJ2-1. This CDR3 is built from 16 residues. The V gene's germline CDR1 is DFQATT and CDR2 SNEGSKA (reference sequence). CDR3 amino acids: CSARVKGYPYYGEQFF.

CDR3 sequence: CASSLGQGAINKETQYF. The rearrangement joins TRBV28 to TRBJ2-5; TCRdb's D gene call, TRBD1, goes unchecked for lack of DNA. The germline V gene has CDR1 MDHEN and CDR2 SYDVKM. The CDR3 sequence is 17 residues long.